This TCR beta chain appears in the sequencing data of a study of cytomegalovirus exposure and HLA in healthy donors. On the study more broadly: Genotyping showed about 80% of 398 donors falling in the Caucasian-associated ancestry cluster.

From germline, CDR1 is MNHEY and CDR2 SMNVEV (reference sequence). The CDR3 consists of 15 residues. With V trimmed by 5 bases and J by 5 bases, 7 bases remained unmatched. PCR used 60 Vbeta primers and 13 Jbeta primers. Sequencing used immunoSEQ multiplex PCR; TCRdb keeps in-frame clones, though not all of them. This table has approximately 70,000 clones, 70% appearing once. Worth noting for this clone: What it binds is not known.

Study findings and constraints: About 90% or about 30% of the time was how often most TCR beta V segments were productive, according to an earlier analysis. HLA allele associations emerged for under 20,000 TCR beta sequences in a later analysis, at 0.05 false discovery rate.

The sample comprised PBMCs. The receptor comes from a woman aged 50 to 60 in good health and CMV-seropositive. The chain links TRBV27 to TRBJ1-5; 9 nucleotides agree with TRBD1. CDR3 bases: TGTGCCAGCAGTCCGGGACAGGGAGAACATCAGCCCCAGCATTTT. It translates to CASSPGQGEHQPQHF.